This T cell receptor beta chain is drawn from a study of T cells after yellow fever vaccination. On the study more broadly: Researchers used SMART-Seq v4 Ultra Low Input to prepare fractions that had low cell numbers. Whole-study results and caveats: Researchers report a weaker secondary response that nonetheless peaked faster, day 5 versus 15.

Note on this clonotype: Antigen: not known.

In making TCR cDNA, 5'RACE template switching added a universal primer site and UMIs to it. TCRdb reprocessed the 5' RACE reads with MiXCR, giving one entry per CDR3 protein. The table records roughly 500,000 distinct CDR3 sequences, approximately 21% of them present only once. The origin of this receptor is a man aged 25 to 40 who received the YFV17D yellow fever vaccine. Source: PBMCs, taken 15 days after the yellow fever booster vaccination.

Here the CDR3 DNA reads TGTGCCAGCAGCCATCTTACGGGACAGGGGGCGACCGGGGAGCTGTTTTTT. Residues: CASSHLTGQGATGELFF. This chain connects TRBV14 to TRBJ2-2, with TRBD1 matching over 12 bases. The CDR3 runs to 17 residues. V was clipped by 3 bases and J by 5 bases; unmatched bases: 7. Germline V gene data show CDR1 as SGHDN and CDR2 as FVKESK. The full variable domain, in which reference TRBV14 and TRBJ2-2 provide the parts outside the CDR3, is EAGVTQFPSHSVIEKGQTVTLRCDPISGHDNLYWYRRVMGKEIKFLLHFVKESKQDESGMPNNRFLAERTGGTYSTLKVQPAELEDSGVYFCASSHLTGQGATGELFFGEGSRLTVL.